This T cell receptor (beta chain) was obtained from a study of shared clonotypes between healthy human individuals. The assay ran at deep level. Using immunoSEQ multiplex PCR, the repertoire was profiled, and TCRdb retains in-frame clones only, with some absent. The sample lists about 340,000 clones; over 70% were seen once. The CDR3 runs 13 residues. The V end lost 4 bases, the J end lost 6 bases, and 10 bases lay between the germline ends. Germline V lookup: CDR1 SGHNT, CDR2 YYREEE (reference sequence). This receptor was obtained from a man aged 25-40 years in good health. Sequencing used memory CD4+ T cells sorted from blood. Subset in this sample: CD45RA-negative fraction. The chain uses TRBV5-4 and TRBJ2-2; D tentatively reads TRBD1 or TRBD2 (5 bases each). The CDR3 spells CASSRGESGELFF. The CDR3 DNA is TGTGCCAGCAGCCGAGGGGAGTCCGGGGAGCTGTTTTTT.